Listed below are T cell receptor beta chains from one sample, sequenced in a study of blood T cell repertoires in COVID-19. Repertoires were generated with immunoSEQ multiplex PCR, while TCRdb's copy carries only in-frame clones and drops some. The table has about 33,000 clones, about 90% seen once. Material for sequencing was peripheral blood. Source of these receptors: a human donor in a cohort sampled during active COVID-19. CDR3s include the opening cysteine and the closing phenylalanine or tryptophan. D genes are given only for firm matches. Clone size is given for some rows only: seen once, a few or many times, or a class if the clone is expanded.

v_call: TRBV3-1/TRBV3-2; clone_size: .; d_call: .; j_call: TRBJ2-4; cdr3_nt: TGTGCCAGCAGCCAATCGTGGGGCCAAGAGAAAAACATTCAGTACTTC; cdr3_aa: CASSQSWGQEKNIQYF
v_call: TRBV5-4; clone_size: .; d_call: TRBD2; j_call: TRBJ2-5; cdr3_nt: TGTGCCAGCAGCTATCTGGCCGGGGGGGAGACCCAGTACTTC; cdr3_aa: CASSYLAGGETQYF
v_call: TRBV4-1; clone_size: .; d_call: .; j_call: TRBJ2-3; cdr3_nt: TGCGCCAGCAGCCAAGATAAAAGGGGGGGGGTGAATACGCAGTATTTT; cdr3_aa: CASSQDKRGGVNTQYF
v_call: TRBV19; clone_size: .; d_call: .; j_call: TRBJ2-7; cdr3_nt: TGTGCCAGCAATACGGGGAGGCATAGCTCCTACGAGCAGTACTTC; cdr3_aa: CASNTGRHSSYEQYF
v_call: TRBV5-4; clone_size: .; d_call: TRBD2; j_call: TRBJ2-3; cdr3_nt: TGTGCCAGCAGCTTTCGTAGCGGGAGATCATCAGATACGCAGTATTTT; cdr3_aa: CASSFRSGRSSDTQYF
v_call: TRBV28; clone_size: .; d_call: TRBD1; j_call: TRBJ1-4; cdr3_nt: TGTGCCAGCAGTGGACAGGTTGGGGGACTGTTTTTT; cdr3_aa: CASSGQVGGLFF
v_call: TRBV7-2; clone_size: .; d_call: TRBD2; j_call: TRBJ2-5; cdr3_nt: TGTGCCAGCAGCTACCGGACTAGTCCTGGGACCCAGTACTTC; cdr3_aa: CASSYRTSPGTQYF
v_call: TRBV9; clone_size: .; d_call: .; j_call: TRBJ1-1; cdr3_nt: TGTGCCATCCATCCAACCGAGGGAATGGCTGAAGCTTTCTTT; cdr3_aa: CAIHPTEGMAEAFF
v_call: TRBV5-5; clone_size: .; d_call: TRBD2; j_call: TRBJ2-5; cdr3_nt: TGTGCCAGCTTCGTAGCGGGAGGGCCGGGAGAGACCCAGTACTTC; cdr3_aa: CASFVAGGPGETQYF
v_call: TRBV5-1; clone_size: .; d_call: TRBD1; j_call: TRBJ2-4; cdr3_nt: TGCGCCAGCAGCTTGGGGGACAGAAACATTCAGTACTTC; cdr3_aa: CASSLGDRNIQYF
v_call: TRBV28; clone_size: .; d_call: TRBD2; j_call: TRBJ2-1; cdr3_nt: TGTGCCAGCAGTTTAATAGGACTAGCGGGAGAAAACAATGAGCAGTTCTTC; cdr3_aa: CASSLIGLAGENNEQFF
v_call: TRBV7-2; clone_size: .; d_call: TRBD2; j_call: TRBJ2-1; cdr3_nt: TGTGCCAGCAGCATGCGGGAGGTCGCTTACAATGAGCAGTTCTTC; cdr3_aa: CASSMREVAYNEQFF
v_call: TRBV18; clone_size: .; d_call: TRBD1; j_call: TRBJ2-7; cdr3_nt: TGTGCCAGCTCATCCGGGGACAGGGGCTACGAGCAGTACTTC; cdr3_aa: CASSSGDRGYEQYF
v_call: TRBV6-2/TRBV6-3; clone_size: .; d_call: .; j_call: TRBJ1-5; cdr3_nt: TGTGCCAGCAGTTACTGGCAGGGAGGAAACCAGCATTTT; cdr3_aa: CASSYWQGGNQHF
v_call: TRBV24-1; clone_size: .; d_call: TRBD2; j_call: TRBJ2-1; cdr3_nt: TGTGCCACCAGGGGGACTAGCGGGAGGTCCTACAATGAGCAGTTCTTC; cdr3_aa: CATRGTSGRSYNEQFF
v_call: TRBV7-9; clone_size: .; d_call: TRBD2; j_call: TRBJ2-1; cdr3_nt: TGTGCCAGCAGCCCGACTAGCGGGTGGTCCTACAATGAGCAGTTCTTC; cdr3_aa: CASSPTSGWSYNEQFF
v_call: TRBV27; clone_size: .; d_call: .; j_call: TRBJ2-3; cdr3_nt: TGTGCCAGCAGGATGGCAGATACGCAATATTTT; cdr3_aa: CASRMADTQYF
v_call: TRBV18; clone_size: .; d_call: TRBD2; j_call: TRBJ2-1; cdr3_nt: TGTGCCAGCTCATCAGGGACTAGGACGAACAATGAGCAGTTCTTC; cdr3_aa: CASSSGTRTNNEQFF
v_call: TRBV5-1; clone_size: .; d_call: .; j_call: TRBJ2-3; cdr3_nt: TGCGCCAGCAGCTTGGGTCCTAATACGCAGTATTTT; cdr3_aa: CASSLGPNTQYF
v_call: TRBV9; clone_size: .; d_call: .; j_call: TRBJ2-1; cdr3_nt: TGTGCCAGCAGCGTTCTGGAGAACGGAAACTACAATGAGCAGTTCTTC; cdr3_aa: CASSVLENGNYNEQFF
v_call: TRBV6-5; clone_size: .; d_call: .; j_call: TRBJ2-3; cdr3_nt: TGTGCCAGCAGTTTGACCAGGGGAGATACGCAGTATTTT; cdr3_aa: CASSLTRGDTQYF
v_call: TRBV3-1/TRBV3-2; clone_size: .; d_call: .; j_call: TRBJ2-3; cdr3_nt: TGTGCCAGCAGCAAGTCGGGGGGCACAGATACGCAGTATTTT; cdr3_aa: CASSKSGGTDTQYF
v_call: TRBV4-1; clone_size: medium-sized; d_call: TRBD1; j_call: TRBJ1-1; cdr3_nt: TGCGCCAGCAGCCGGGAAGACGGGACAGGAGCTTTCTTT; cdr3_aa: CASSREDGTGAFF
v_call: TRBV27; clone_size: .; d_call: .; j_call: TRBJ2-7; cdr3_nt: TGTGCCAGCAGTTTAGAAGGCTGGGGCAGGTTTGCCTACGAGCAGTACTTC; cdr3_aa: CASSLEGWGRFAYEQYF
v_call: TRBV2; clone_size: once; d_call: TRBD2; j_call: TRBJ2-7; cdr3_nt: TGTGCCAGCCTTCTAGCGGGGGGGCCAGGCGAGCAGTACTTC; cdr3_aa: CASLLAGGPGEQYF
v_call: TRBV19; clone_size: .; d_call: .; j_call: TRBJ2-3; cdr3_nt: TGTGCCAGTAGTATAGTAGCTAGCACAGATACGCAGTATTTT; cdr3_aa: CASSIVASTDTQYF
v_call: TRBV7-2; clone_size: .; d_call: TRBD2; j_call: TRBJ2-3; cdr3_nt: TGTGCCAGCAGCTTTAGCGGGGCCAGCACAGATACGCAGTATTTT; cdr3_aa: CASSFSGASTDTQYF